This TCR beta chain was observed in a study of blood T cell repertoires in COVID-19 (TCRdb year 2020). A note on the overall study: Collaborator samples came from the United States, Italy and Spain and covered acute and convalescent phases of COVID-19. The material from the prospective study consisted of cDNA or gDNA derived from T cells, B-cell-depleted T cells, or PBMCs. The dataset comprised deeply sampled blood TCRbeta repertoires from subjects exposed to, actively infected with, or recovered from COVID-19. The repertoires were released in a freely available public database intended as a resource for research on the immune response to SARS-CoV-2. Samples came from the ongoing ImmuneRACE study (first 160 participants) plus 1,254 subjects from 6 global collaborators. Nearly every sample came with metadata listing a de-identified subject ID, COVID-19 status, age in years and sex. Where HLA class I and class II types were available, the types were taken from metadata supplied by the sample provider, not from assay-based typing.

The V end loses 0 bases and the J end loses 2 bases, and a stretch of 9 bases separates them. For CDR1 and CDR2, the germline V gene (reference sequence) lists GTSNPN and SVGIG. The CDR3 sequence holds 14 residues, the cysteine and phenylalanine included. The entry retains the CDR3 DNA only, 42 bases that are in frame from base 1. About this clone: Its antigen specificity is not known. Nothing much larger sits one base from this clone, and base qualities are not available.

Overall results and qualifications from the work: The amount of clinical and demographic metadata varied by source and participant and was provided uncurated.

TCRbeta CDR3 regions were amplified from genomic DNA using the immunoSEQ Assay, a bias-controlled multiplex PCR. In the paper's pipeline: Within the assay, amplification of reference gene primers was used to estimate how many nucleated cells each sample contained. To quantify the absolute abundance of each unique TCRbeta CDR3 rearrangement, sequence reads were collapsed and filtered. Productive Simpson clonality was computed per sample as the square root of Simpson's diversity index over productive rearrangements. What TCRdb holds here is the immuneACCESS table cut down to in-frame rearrangements. Part of the clones is not present; checked against another copy, under half of the missing clones reflect an unresolved V gene, and the others are unexplained. V and J calls and clone size follow that table, whereas D and trimming were derived from the DNA. The sample contains about 49,000 clones, approximately 90% of them found a single time. 10% to 15% of the sample comes from the top ten.

Whole blood was collected in K2EDTA tubes by collaborating institutions according to the institutions' own protocols. For TCRbeta analysis, collaborator samples were shipped as frozen whole blood, as isolated PBMCs, or as DNA extracted from either sample type. The sequenced sample was peripheral blood. This clonotype was obtained from a man older than 75 with acute or convalescent COVID-19. Recombination joined TRBV30 with TRBJ2-3, with the D gene call left open. The CDR3 sequence is CAWSVTRFTDTQYF. The DNA sequence reads TGTGCCTGGAGTGTAACGAGGTTCACAGATACGCAGTATTTT.